Listed below are T cell receptor beta chains from one sample, sequenced in a study of regulatory T cells in long-lasting Graves disease. TCRdb re-analysed the multiplex PCR reads in MiXCR, keeping a single row per CDR3 protein. Of a few hundred thousand distinct CDR3 sequences in the sample, about 20% were seen once. Sequencing was performed on peripheral blood mononuclear cells (PBMCs), taken when the disease was refractory, from a patient treated with antithyroid drugs. The receptor set was obtained from a female donor with Graves disease. Each CDR3 is given with its conserved first and last residue. The D gene is left open where the match is weak. Where a row states a size, it is once, few, many or the class of an expanded clone; other rows omit it.

TRBV20-1	NA	NA	TRBJ2-5	14	CSATRRSVKETQYF	TGCAGTGCCACCCGACGGTCGGTGAAGGAGACCCAGTACTTC
TRBV4-2	NA	NA	TRBJ2-2	12	CASSHGQRELFF	TGTGCCAGCAGCCACGGGCAGCGGGAGCTGTTTTTT
TRBV20-1	many	NA	TRBJ2-1	12	CSARDDANEQFF	TGCAGTGCTAGAGATGATGCAAATGAGCAGTTCTTC
TRBV7-2	many	TRBD2	TRBJ2-7	18	CASSPGSGLAGGTYEQYF	TGTGCCAGCAGCCCAGGCTCGGGACTAGCGGGAGGGACCTACGAGCAGTACTTC
TRBV7-2	NA	NA	TRBJ1-1	13	CASSQIRDTEAFF	TGTGCCAGCAGCCAAATTAGGGACACTGAAGCTTTCTTT
TRBV6-1	NA	NA	TRBJ1-2	14	CASIPRGPANGYTF	TGTGCCAGCATCCCCAGGGGTCCCGCGAATGGCTACACCTTC
TRBV3-1	NA	TRBD2	TRBJ2-7	18	CASSQGDRGLAGSYEQYF	TGTGCCAGCAGCCAAGGAGACAGGGGACTAGCGGGGTCCTACGAGCAGTACTTC
TRBV5-1	NA	NA	TRBJ2-7	16	CASSFDIWDLLYEQYF	TGCGCCAGCAGCTTTGACATCTGGGACCTACTCTACGAGCAGTACTTC
TRBV28	few	NA	TRBJ1-1	15	CASSLGGVINTEAFF	TGTGCCAGCAGTTTAGGAGGGGTAATAAACACTGAAGCTTTCTTT
TRBV5-1	once	NA	TRBJ2-3	15	CASSLQGQITDTQYF	TGCGCCAGCAGCTTGCAAGGGCAAATCACAGATACGCAGTATTTT
TRBV5-1	NA	NA	TRBJ2-7	14	CASSLRPGAYEQYF	TGCGCCAGCAGCTTAAGACCCGGGGCCTACGAGCAGTACTTC